This T cell receptor beta chain was captured by sequencing in a study of response to subunit inactivated influenza vaccine. The study, taken as a whole, reports: The authors offered the suggestion that each seasonal influenza vaccination recruits few new T cells.

On this clonotype itself: Its antigen is unidentified.

MiXCR was run by TCRdb on the RT-PCR reads, yielding one entry per CDR3 protein. The sample lists around 520,000 distinct CDR3 sequences; about 11% were seen once. The CDR3 is 13 residues long. Trimming stripped 3 bases from V and 6 bases from J, with 11 bases between. Germline CDR1 reads SGHTA; CDR2 reads FQGNSA. The sequence was obtained from a man aged 45 to 65 who received an inactivated influenza vaccine. The sample consisted of PBMCs from blood, taken on the day of vaccination. The rearrangement links TRBV7-2 to TRBJ1-2; D is perhaps TRBD1 (5 bases). The CDR3 nucleotides read TGTGCCAGCAGCTTCCGGGGAGGGGATGGCTACACCTTC. Residues: CASSFRGGDGYTF.